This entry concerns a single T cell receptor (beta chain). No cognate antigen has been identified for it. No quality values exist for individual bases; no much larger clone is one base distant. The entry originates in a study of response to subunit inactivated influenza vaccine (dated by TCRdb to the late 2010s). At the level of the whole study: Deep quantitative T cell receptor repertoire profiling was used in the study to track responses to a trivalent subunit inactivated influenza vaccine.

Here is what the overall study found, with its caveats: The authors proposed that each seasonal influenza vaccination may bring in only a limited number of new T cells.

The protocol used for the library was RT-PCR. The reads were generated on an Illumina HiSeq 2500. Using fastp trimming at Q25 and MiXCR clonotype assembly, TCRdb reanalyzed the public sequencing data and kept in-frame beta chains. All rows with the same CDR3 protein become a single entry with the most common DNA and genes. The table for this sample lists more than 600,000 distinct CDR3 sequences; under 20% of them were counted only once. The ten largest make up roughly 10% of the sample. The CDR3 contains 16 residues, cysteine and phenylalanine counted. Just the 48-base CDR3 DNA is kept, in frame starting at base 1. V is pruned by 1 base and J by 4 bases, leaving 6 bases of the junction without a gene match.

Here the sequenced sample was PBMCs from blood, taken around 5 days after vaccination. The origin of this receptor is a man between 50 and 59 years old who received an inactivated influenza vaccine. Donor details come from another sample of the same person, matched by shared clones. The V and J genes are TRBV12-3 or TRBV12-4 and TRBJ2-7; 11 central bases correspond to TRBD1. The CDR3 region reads CASSLGWTGGAYEQYF. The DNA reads TGTGCCAGCAGTTTAGGTTGGACAGGGGGCGCGTACGAGCAGTACTTC.